The 21 T cell receptor beta chains reported below all come from one sample, sequenced in a study of blood T cell repertoires in COVID-19. Some clones are missing from TCRdb's copy, which holds only in-frame ones; the method was immunoSEQ multiplex PCR. The sample lists about 300,000 clones, 80% to 90% occurring once. Sample: peripheral blood. The receptors derive from a woman between 45 and 65 years old with COVID-19, enrolled during active disease.

The CDR3 sequence is CASRLALARYNEQFF. In DNA, the CDR3 is TGCGCCAGCAGACTCGCCCTAGCGAGATACAATGAGCAGTTCTTC. J is TRBJ2-1 and V is TRBV5-1; D might be TRBD2 (6 bases). This CDR3 has 15 amino acids. Germline-derived CDR1 and CDR2 are SGHRS and YFSETQ. V was pared by 5 bases and J by 4 bases, with 16 bases between.

The rearrangement links TRBV2 to TRBJ1-5, with TRBD1 matching over 10 bases. Trimming at V came to 3 bases and at J to 5 bases, leaving 1 base not matched to a gene. From germline, CDR1 is SNHLY and CDR2 FYNNEI. The CDR3 is 14 residues long. As DNA, the CDR3 is TGTGCCAGCAGTGAGGACAGGGGGGATCAGCCCCAGCATTTT. Protein product: CASSEDRGDQPQHF.

The chain recombines TRBV5-1 with TRBJ2-3; possible D gene TRBD2, 6 bases. Germline values: CDR1 SGHRS, CDR2 YFSETQ. The V end lost 8 bases, the J end lost 4 bases, and 14 bases lay between the germline ends. The CDR3 sequence is 13 residues long. The CDR3 nucleotides read TGCGCCAGTCACGGTCCGGGGGCAGATACGCAGTATTTT. This gives the protein CASHGPGADTQYF.

This chain links TRBV5-8 with TRBJ1-1; D unclear. Trimming left V 1 base short and J 1 base short, with 8 bases between. The CDR3 has 14 residues. Germline V gene sequence: CDR1 SGHTS, CDR2 YDEGEE. The CDR3: CASSLLGWNTEAFF. DNA for the CDR3: TGTGCCAGCAGCTTGCTGGGCTGGAACACTGAAGCTTTCTTT.

J is TRBJ2-1 and V is TRBV24-1; 7 nucleotides match TRBD1. CDR1 and CDR2 (germline): KGHDR, SFDVKD. The CDR3 length is 16 residues. J gave up 1 base and V 2 bases, and 4 bases lay outside the gene matches. CDR3 sequence (DNA): TGTGCCACCAGTGATTCGACAGGGTTTTCCTACAATGAGCAGTTCTTC. Its protein is CATSDSTGFSYNEQFF.

This chain connects TRBV10-3 to TRBJ1-1; perhaps TRBD1 as D (6 bases). Germline V gene data show CDR1 as ENHRY and CDR2 as SYGVKD. Trimming left V 4 bases short and J 8 bases short, with 11 bases between. This CDR3 contains 12 residues. For the CDR3, the DNA is TGTGCCATCAGTGTTTCAGGGGAAGAAGCTTTCTTT. Translating it yields CAISVSGEEAFF.

V usage is TRBV5-1 and J usage is TRBJ1-4, with D perhaps TRBD1 (6 bases). Looked up from germline, CDR1 is SGHRS and CDR2 is YFSETQ. The CDR3 consists of 17 residues. V was cut by 5 bases and J by 7 bases, with 24 bases left in between. CDR3 sequence (DNA): TGCGCCAGCAGTCCTGCGAGCGGGGGGCGACGGGGTGAAAAACTGTTTTTT. Residues: CASSPASGGRRGEKLFF.

This clone was counted a single time. The chain joins TRBV7-2 to TRBJ1-2, with a possible D match to TRBD1 (5 bases). CDR3 size: 13 residues. Germline CDR1 and CDR2: SGHTA and FQGNSA. The V and J ends lost 5 bases and 4 bases respectively, with 11 bases between them. The CDR3 sequence is CASSRGHFYGYTF. The CDR3 nucleotides read TGTGCCAGCAGCCGAGGACACTTCTATGGCTACACCTTC.

The chain recombines TRBV19 with TRBJ2-7; 7 bases line up with TRBD2. There are 16 residues in the CDR3. After removal of 3 bases from V and 6 bases from J, the junction contained 14 bases not matched to a gene. In germline, CDR1 is LNHDA, CDR2 SQIVND (reference sequence). The CDR3 spells CASSISAGLRGSEQYF. CDR3 bases: TGTGCCAGTAGTATTAGTGCGGGACTGCGGGGGTCCGAGCAGTACTTC. Full variable domain (remainder filled in from reference TRBV19 and TRBJ2-7): DGGITQSPKYLFRKEGQNVTLSCEQNLNHDAMYWYRQDPGQGLRLIYYSQIVNDFQKGDIAEGYSVSREKKESFPLTVTSAQKNPTAFYLCASSISAGLRGSEQYFGPGTRLTVT.

In its sample, this clone was seen many times. J is TRBJ1-2 and V is TRBV7-2; D is uncertain. Germline-derived CDR1 and CDR2 are SGHTA and FQGNSA. V was pared by 1 base and J by 2 bases, with 5 bases between. The CDR3 contains 13 residues. The CDR3 sequence: CASSLEQNYGYTF. The DNA of the CDR3 is TGTGCCAGCAGCTTAGAACAGAACTATGGCTACACCTTC.

This sequence joins TRBV3-1 (or the pseudogene TRBV3-2) and TRBJ2-1; D ambiguous. The ends were cut back, 1 base at V and 12 bases at J, with 16 bases in the middle. Per germline, CDR1 LGHDT and CDR2 YNNKEL (reference sequence). This CDR3 has 14 residues. The DNA for the CDR3 is TGTGCCAGCAGCCAAGGGTTCCTAGGCTCATGGCAGTTCTTC. Encoded protein: CASSQGFLGSWQFF.

The chain is built from TRBV2 and TRBJ1-2, with a tentative D call TRBD1 (6 bases). The CDR3 runs 12 residues. Trimming pared 9 bases from V and 2 bases from J, leaving 10 bases between. Germline V gives CDR1 SNHLY, CDR2 FYNNEI. CDR3 amino acids: CASQTGNYGYTF. DNA of the CDR3: TGTGCCAGTCAGACAGGAAACTATGGCTACACCTTC.

This clone was recorded once. The chain is built from TRBV19 and TRBJ2-7, with 8 bases that match TRBD1. The V gene end was trimmed by 4 bases and the J gene end by 5 bases; junction bases not matched to a gene: 7. CDR1 is LNHDA, CDR2 SQIVND, per germline (reference sequence). The CDR3 has 14 amino acids. CDR3 DNA sequence: TGTGCCAGTAGTACCGGACAGGGTTTGAACGAGCAGTACTTC. This codes for CASSTGQGLNEQYF.

The genes are TRBV7-9 and TRBJ2-6; D ambiguous. Germline V gene lookup returns CDR1 SEHNR and CDR2 FQNEAQ (reference sequence). This CDR3 has 17 amino acids. Trimming left V 5 bases short and J 0 bases short, with 14 bases between. CDR3 amino acids: CASSRNTGVSGANVLTF. In nucleotides, the CDR3 is TGTGCCAGCAGCAGAAACACTGGAGTCTCTGGGGCCAACGTCCTGACTTTC.

V usage is TRBV30 and J usage is TRBJ2-2, with 7 bases lining up with TRBD2. CDR1 GTSNPN and CDR2 SVGIG come from the germline V gene (reference sequence). Germline trimming cut 3 bases from V and 1 base from J; bases unmatched to any gene: 2. CDR3 size: 14 residues. For the CDR3, the DNA is TGTGCCTGGAGGGTAGCGGGGAACACCGGGGAGCTGTTTTTT. It is translated as CAWRVAGNTGELFF.

CDR3 in DNA: TGTGCCAGCAGCAAGCAAGGACAGGGAGGTCAGCCCCAGCATTTT. Encoded protein: CASSKQGQGGQPQHF. The chain combines TRBV6-6 with TRBJ1-5, with 8 bases matching TRBD1. The CDR3 consists of 15 residues. The V gene's germline CDR1 is MNHNY and CDR2 SVGAGI (reference sequence). The trim removed 6 bases at V and 6 bases at J, leaving 10 bases unmatched.

The V and J genes are TRBV29-1 and TRBJ1-1, with TRBD1 identical over 7 bases. Germline lookup yields CDR1 SQVTM and CDR2 ANQGSEA. This CDR3 has 15 amino acids. After removal of 6 bases from V and 1 base from J, the junction contained 11 bases not matched to a gene. CDR3 sequence: CSVARTGQTNTEAFF. CDR3 bases: TGCAGCGTAGCTCGGACGGGACAGACGAACACTGAAGCTTTCTTT.

CDR3: CASSIPRRQGPGELFF. The CDR3 nucleotides read TGTGCCAGTAGTATCCCTCGGCGCCAGGGCCCCGGGGAGCTGTTTTTT. The chain has TRBV19 and TRBJ2-2; perhaps TRBD1 as D (5 bases). Trimming left V 3 bases short and J 6 bases short, with 17 bases between. Germline-derived CDR1 and CDR2 are LNHDA and SQIVND (reference sequence). The CDR3 runs 16 residues.

This clone was picked up a small number of times. The V and J genes are TRBV14 and TRBJ1-3; D is unclear. Trimming left V 4 bases short and J 1 base short, with 14 bases between. The germline gives CDR1 SGHDN, CDR2 FVKESK. The CDR3 is made up of 16 amino acids. CDR3 sequence: CASSPSVWSSGNTIYF. CDR3 bases: TGTGCCAGCAGCCCAAGCGTGTGGTCTTCTGGAAACACCATATATTTT.

Points on this clone: Other DNA sequences within the sample encode an identical CDR3. V usage is TRBV30 and J usage is TRBJ1-1, with unresolved D. The CDR3 loop spans 13 amino acids. Germline assignment: CDR1 GTSNPN and CDR2 SVGIG (reference sequence). V shed 2 bases and J shed 1 base, with 8 bases lying between them. The CDR3 protein is CAWSLGGNTEAFF. The CDR3 bases are TGTGCCTGGAGTTTAGGAGGGAACACTGAAGCTTTCTTT.

This clone was counted a single time. J is TRBJ2-1 and V is TRBV5-1; TRBD2 matches at 9 bases. CDR3 length: 15 residues. Germline CDR1 reads SGHRS; CDR2 reads YFSETQ. Trimming cost V 2 bases and J 9 bases; bases outside gene matches: 9. Here the CDR3 DNA reads TGCGCCAGCAGCTTTTTTAGCGGGAGTTCTACTGAGCAGTTCTTC. This sequence encodes CASSFFSGSSTEQFF.